This T cell receptor (beta chain) was identified during a study of blood T cells in healthy people across ages. The CDR3 covers 12 residues. Germline V gene data show CDR1 as GTSNPN and CDR2 as SVGIG (reference sequence). Between the trimmed V and J ends, which lost 4 bases and 2 bases, there was a span of 8 bases. A sample-barcoded 5' primer and a J-beta primer mix were used in a second PCR of roughly 7 to 11 cycles. Using its own MiXCR run on the 5' RACE reads, TCRdb lists one record per CDR3 protein. This sample has about 1.7 million distinct CDR3 sequences; 28% occur once, and the top ten carry 7.7%.

The receptor was isolated from a woman aged 25 to 39 in good health. The V gene is TRBV30, the J gene TRBJ2-5; D is unclear. Sample: blood. The CDR3 protein is CAWNWGQETQYF. CDR3 nucleotide sequence: TGTGCCTGGAACTGGGGTCAAGAGACCCAGTACTTC.